The T cell receptor beta chain described here comes from a study of T cell clusters in autoimmune cytopenias. Considering frequency, this clonotype is medium-sized. TRB was amplified by touch-down multiplex PCR, primer pools A and B combined. No DNA is given; TCRdb re-called the multiplex PCR reads and lists each CDR3 protein once. Listed are about 5,500 distinct CDR3 sequences; less than 10% falls within the top ten. This CDR3 spans 11 amino acids. The V gene's germline CDR1 is MNHEY and CDR2 SMNVEV (reference sequence). TRB amplification used 200 to 250 ng of peripheral blood genomic DNA. The same specimen was also included in a second study, on T cell repertoires in aging, cancer and after chemotherapy.

Sequences were obtained from peripheral blood. The receptor was isolated from a human donor in good health. The chain employs TRBV27 and TRBJ2-7; there is no DNA to check the TCRdb D call of TRBD1. The CDR3 sequence: CASGTVPEQYF.